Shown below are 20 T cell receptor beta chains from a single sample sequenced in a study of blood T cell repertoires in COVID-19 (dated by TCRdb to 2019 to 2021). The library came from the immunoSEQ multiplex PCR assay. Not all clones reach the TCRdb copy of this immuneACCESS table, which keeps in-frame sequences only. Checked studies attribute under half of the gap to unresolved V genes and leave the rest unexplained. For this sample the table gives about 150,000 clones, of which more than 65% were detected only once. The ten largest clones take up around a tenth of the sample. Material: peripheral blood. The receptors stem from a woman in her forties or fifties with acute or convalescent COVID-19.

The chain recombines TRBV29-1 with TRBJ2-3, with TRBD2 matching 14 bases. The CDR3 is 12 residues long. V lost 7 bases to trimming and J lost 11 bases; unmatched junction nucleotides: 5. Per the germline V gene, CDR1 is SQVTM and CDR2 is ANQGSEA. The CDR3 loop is CSGTGLAGVQYF. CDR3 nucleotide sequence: TGCAGCGGGACGGGACTAGCGGGAGTGCAGTATTTT.

The CDR3 DNA follows: TGTGCCAGCAGTCCTCTAGTCTCAGATACGCAGTATTTT. It yields the protein CASSPLVSDTQYF. The chain joins TRBV12-3 or TRBV12-4 to TRBJ2-3; no clear D. V was trimmed by 5 bases and J by 4 bases, leaving 10 bases between them. The CDR3 is 13 amino acids.

The CDR3 DNA reads TGTGCCAGCAGCGTAGCTCCGTCAGAGGCCTACGAGCAGTACTTC. This encodes CASSVAPSEAYEQYF. The rearrangement joins TRBV9 to TRBJ2-7, with D unresolved. The CDR3 runs to 15 residues. V was pared by 0 bases and J by 2 bases, with 12 bases between. CDR1 and CDR2 (germline): SGDLS, YYNGEE.

The CDR3: CASSVGQASVSEQYF. The CDR3 nucleotides are TGTGCCAGCAGCGTAGGGCAGGCTTCCGTGAGCGAGCAGTACTTC. The genes are TRBV9 and TRBJ2-7; D not certain. V lost 0 bases and J 6 bases, leaving 16 bases between the germline ends. Per the germline V gene, CDR1 is SGDLS and CDR2 is YYNGEE. The CDR3 is made up of 15 amino acids.

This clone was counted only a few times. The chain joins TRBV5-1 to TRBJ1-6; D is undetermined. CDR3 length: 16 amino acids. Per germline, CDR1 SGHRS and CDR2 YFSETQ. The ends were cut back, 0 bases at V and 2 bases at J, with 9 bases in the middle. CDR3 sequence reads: CASSLAGVAYNSPLHF. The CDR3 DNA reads TGCGCCAGCAGCTTGGCCGGGGTAGCCTATAATTCACCCCTCCACTTT. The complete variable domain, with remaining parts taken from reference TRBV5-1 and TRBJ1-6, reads KAGVTQTPRYLIKTRGQQVTLSCSPISGHRSVSWYQQTPGQGLQFLFEYFSETQRNKGNFPGRFSGRQFSNSRSEMNVSTLELGDSALYLCASSLAGVAYNSPLHFGNGTRLTVT.

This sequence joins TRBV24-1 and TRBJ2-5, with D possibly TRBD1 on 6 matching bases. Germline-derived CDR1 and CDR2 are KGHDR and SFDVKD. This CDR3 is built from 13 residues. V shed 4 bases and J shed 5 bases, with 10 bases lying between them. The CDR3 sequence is CATSETGRETQYF. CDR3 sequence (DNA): TGTGCCACCAGTGAAACAGGGCGGGAGACCCAGTACTTC.

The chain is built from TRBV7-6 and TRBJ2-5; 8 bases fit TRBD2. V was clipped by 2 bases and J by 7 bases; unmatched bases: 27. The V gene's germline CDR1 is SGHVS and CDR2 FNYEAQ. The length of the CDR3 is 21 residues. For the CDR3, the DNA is TGTGCCAGCAGCTTACCTCCAACGAGTCGTCCGCGGGAGGACGTCGTATCGACCCAGTACTTC. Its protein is CASSLPPTSRPREDVVSTQYF.

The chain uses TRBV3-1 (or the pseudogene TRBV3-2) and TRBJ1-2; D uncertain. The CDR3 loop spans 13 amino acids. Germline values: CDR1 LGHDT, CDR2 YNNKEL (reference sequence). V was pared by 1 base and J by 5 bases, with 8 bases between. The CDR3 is CASSQVGRYGYTF. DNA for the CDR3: TGTGCCAGCAGCCAAGTAGGGAGATATGGCTACACCTTC.

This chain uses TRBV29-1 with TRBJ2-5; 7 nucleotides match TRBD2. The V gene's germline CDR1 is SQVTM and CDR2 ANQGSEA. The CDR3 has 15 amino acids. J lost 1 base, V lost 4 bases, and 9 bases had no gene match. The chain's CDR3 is CSVAFLAELQETQYF. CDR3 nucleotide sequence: TGCAGCGTTGCGTTTCTAGCGGAGCTCCAAGAGACCCAGTACTTC. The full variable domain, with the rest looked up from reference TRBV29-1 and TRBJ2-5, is SAVISQKPSRDICQRGTSLTIQCQVDSQVTMMFWYRQQPGQSLTLIATANQGSEATYESGFVIDKFPISRPNLTFSTLTVSNMSPEDSSIYLCSVAFLAELQETQYFGPGTRLLVL.

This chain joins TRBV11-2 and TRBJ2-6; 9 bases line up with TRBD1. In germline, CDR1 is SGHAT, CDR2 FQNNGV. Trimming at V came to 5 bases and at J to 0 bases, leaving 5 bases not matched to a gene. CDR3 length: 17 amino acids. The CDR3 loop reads CASSQGTGSSGANVLTF. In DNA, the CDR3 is TGTGCCAGCAGCCAAGGGACAGGGAGCTCTGGGGCCAACGTCCTGACTTTC.

CDR3 nucleotide sequence: TGTGCCAGCAGCTTGTTGGAGCTTTCACCCCTCCACTTT. Translating gives CASSLLELSPLHF. The chain combines TRBV5-6 with TRBJ1-6, with D unresolved. With 1 base removed from V and 9 bases from J, the gap between germline ends came to 8 bases. The CDR3 is 13 residues long. The germline V gene encodes CDR1 SGHDT and CDR2 YYEEEE.

CDR3 sequence (DNA): TGTGCCAGCGCCCGCGAAGCTGGCTACGAGCAGTACTTC. It encodes CASAREAGYEQYF. The chain couples TRBV6-4 to TRBJ2-7; D is uncertain. CDR3 size: 13 residues. The V gene's germline CDR1 is MRHNA and CDR2 SNTAGT. V lost 8 bases and J lost 3, with 14 bases in between.

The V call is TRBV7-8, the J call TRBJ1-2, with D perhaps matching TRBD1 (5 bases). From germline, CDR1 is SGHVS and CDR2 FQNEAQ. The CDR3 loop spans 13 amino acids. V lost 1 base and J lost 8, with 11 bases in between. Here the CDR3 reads CASSLVGRAGYTF. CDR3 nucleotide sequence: TGTGCCAGCAGCTTAGTAGGCAGGGCGGGCTACACCTTC.

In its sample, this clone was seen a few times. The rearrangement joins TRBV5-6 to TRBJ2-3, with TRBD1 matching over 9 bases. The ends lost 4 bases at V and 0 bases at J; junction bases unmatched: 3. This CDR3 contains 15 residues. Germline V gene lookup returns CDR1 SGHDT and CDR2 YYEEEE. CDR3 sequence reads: CASSKDRGSTDTQYF. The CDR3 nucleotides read TGTGCCAGCAGCAAGGACAGGGGAAGCACAGATACGCAGTATTTT.

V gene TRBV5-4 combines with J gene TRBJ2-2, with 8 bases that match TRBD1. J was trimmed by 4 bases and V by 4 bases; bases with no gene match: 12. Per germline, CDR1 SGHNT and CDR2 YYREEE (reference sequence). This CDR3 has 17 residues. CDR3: CASSIGQGLIGTGELFF. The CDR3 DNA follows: TGTGCCAGCAGCATCGGACAGGGACTCATTGGCACCGGGGAGCTGTTTTTT.

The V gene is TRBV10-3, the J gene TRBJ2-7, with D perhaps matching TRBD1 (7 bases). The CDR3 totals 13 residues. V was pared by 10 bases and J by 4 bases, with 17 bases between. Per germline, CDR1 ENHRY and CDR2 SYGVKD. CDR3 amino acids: CATSGAGGYEQYF. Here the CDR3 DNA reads TGTGCCACCTCCGGTGCAGGGGGGTACGAGCAGTACTTC.

The CDR3 DNA follows: TGTGCCAGCAGTTTCACGACTTACCCTTCCTACGAGCAGTACTTC. Its translation is CASSFTTYPSYEQYF. This sequence joins TRBV28 and TRBJ2-7, with D unresolved. The CDR3 runs to 15 residues. The V end lost 3 bases, the J end lost 1 base, and 13 bases lay between the germline ends. CDR1 and CDR2 (germline): MDHEN, SYDVKM.

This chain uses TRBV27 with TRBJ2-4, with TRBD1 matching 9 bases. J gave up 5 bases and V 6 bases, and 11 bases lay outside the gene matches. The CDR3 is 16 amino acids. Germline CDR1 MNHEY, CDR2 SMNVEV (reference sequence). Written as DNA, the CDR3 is TGTGCCAGCAGCCGAGTCCTGGGACAGGGCCAAAACATTCAGTACTTC. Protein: CASSRVLGQGQNIQYF.

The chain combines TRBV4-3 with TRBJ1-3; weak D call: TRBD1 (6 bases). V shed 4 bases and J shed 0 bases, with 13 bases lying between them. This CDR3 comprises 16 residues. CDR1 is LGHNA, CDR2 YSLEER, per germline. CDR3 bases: TGCGCCAGCAGCCCCACAGGGACTATCTCTGGAAACACCATATATTTT. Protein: CASSPTGTISGNTIYF.

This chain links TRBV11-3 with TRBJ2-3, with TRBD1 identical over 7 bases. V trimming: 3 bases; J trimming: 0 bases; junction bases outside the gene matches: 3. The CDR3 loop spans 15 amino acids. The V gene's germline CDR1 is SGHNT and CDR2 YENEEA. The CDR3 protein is CASSLGQLSTDTQYF. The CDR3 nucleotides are TGTGCCAGCAGCTTGGGACAGCTTAGCACAGATACGCAGTATTTT.